One and the same sample provided the 9 T cell receptor beta chains below, sequenced in a study of shared clonotypes between healthy human individuals. Using immunoSEQ multiplex PCR, the repertoire was profiled, and TCRdb retains in-frame clones only, with some absent. Of approximately 640,000 clones in the sample, 60% to 80% are singletons; the top ten hold around 2%. The specimen was memory CD4+ T cells sorted from blood. The subset: CD45RA-negative fraction. The origin of the receptors is a woman aged 25 to 39 in good health.

This clone was observed a single time. The chain recombines TRBV28 with TRBJ1-5, with 7 bases identical to TRBD1. With V trimmed by 1 base and J by 4 bases, 10 bases remained unmatched. This CDR3 has 17 amino acids. Germline CDR1 is MDHEN and CDR2 is SYDVKM. DNA of the CDR3: TGTGCCAGCAGTTTATCTCTAAGGGCAGGGGGGAATCAGCCCCAGCATTTT. It specifies CASSLSLRAGGNQPQHF. Full variable domain (rest looked up from reference TRBV28 and TRBJ1-5): DVKVTQSSRYLVKRTGEKVFLECVQDMDHENMFWYRQDPGLGLRLIYFSYDVKMKEKGDIPEGYSVSREKKERFSLILESASTNQTSMYLCASSLSLRAGGNQPQHFGDGTRLSIL.

The V gene is TRBV4-2, the J gene TRBJ2-7; 15 nucleotides agree with TRBD2. This CDR3 contains 16 residues. Trimming cost V 0 bases and J 9 bases; bases outside gene matches: 6. Germline V gene data show CDR1 as LGHNA and CDR2 as YNFKEQ. CDR3 region: CASSQDSSGLAGGQYF. As DNA, the CDR3 is TGTGCCAGCAGCCAAGATTCATCGGGACTAGCGGGAGGGCAGTACTTC.

This clone was observed a single time. The chain recombines TRBV7-8 with TRBJ2-1; 10 bases match TRBD2. The CDR3 extends over 17 amino acids. The ends lost 0 bases at V and 1 base at J; junction bases unmatched: 3. CDR1 and CDR2 (germline): SGHVS, FQNEAQ. DNA for the CDR3: TGTGCCAGCAGCTTAGCGTGGACTAGCGGTTCCTACAATGAGCAGTTCTTC. Translating it yields CASSLAWTSGSYNEQFF.

This clone was seen at least ten times. The CDR3 sequence is CASSESGVEQFF. DNA for the CDR3: TGTGCCAGCAGTGAATCGGGTGTCGAGCAGTTCTTC. The genes are TRBV2 and TRBJ2-1; D ambiguous. From germline, CDR1 is SNHLY and CDR2 FYNNEI. Trimming left V 2 bases short and J 10 bases short, with 9 bases between. This CDR3 is 12 amino acids long. The full variable domain, with the rest looked up from reference TRBV2 and TRBJ2-1, is EPEVTQTPSHQVTQMGQEVILRCVPISNHLYFYWYRQILGQKVEFLVSFYNNEISEKSEIFDDQFSVERPDGSNFTLKIRSTKLEDSAMYFCASSESGVEQFFGPGTRLTVL.

This clone was seen a few times. The genes are TRBV5-1 and TRBJ2-7; D not certain. The CDR3 has 13 amino acids. The V end lost 7 bases, the J end lost 6 bases, and 17 bases lay between the germline ends. Germline V gives CDR1 SGHRS, CDR2 YFSETQ. CDR3 nucleotide sequence: TGCGCCAGCGGGGTTCAACTTCGGTCCGAGCAGTACTTC. Translated: CASGVQLRSEQYF.

The chain couples TRBV29-1 to TRBJ2-5; no definite D call. Germline V gives CDR1 SQVTM, CDR2 ANQGSEA. This CDR3 contains 12 residues. Trimming cost V 5 bases and J 4 bases, with 11 bases left between them. Here the CDR3 reads CSVSLPGETQYF. DNA of the CDR3: TGCAGCGTTTCGTTACCGGGAGAGACCCAGTACTTC.

This clone was counted only a few times. The V call is TRBV27, the J call TRBJ2-1, with a possible D match to TRBD2 (5 bases). The CDR3 has 14 amino acids. V was cut by 8 bases and J by 7 bases, with 18 bases left in between. The germline V gene encodes CDR1 MNHEY and CDR2 SMNVEV (reference sequence). The CDR3 sequence is CASSLRTLGNEQFF. The CDR3 DNA reads as TGTGCCAGCTCTTTAAGGACTTTGGGGAATGAGCAGTTCTTC.

This rearrangement joins TRBV5-1 to TRBJ1-1; D not certain. Germline loops: CDR1 SGHRS, CDR2 YFSETQ. The CDR3 has 15 amino acids. V lost 1 base and J 2 bases, leaving 12 bases between the germline ends. The CDR3 is CASSLMGSANTEAFF. CDR3 nucleotides: TGCGCCAGCAGCTTGATGGGCAGCGCCAACACTGAAGCTTTCTTT.

This sequence joins TRBV2 and TRBJ1-1; D not certain. The CDR3 is 17 amino acids. Trimming stripped 0 bases from V and 0 bases from J, with 14 bases between. CDR1 and CDR2 from the germline V gene are SNHLY and FYNNEI. The CDR3, as DNA: TGTGCCAGCAGTGAAGCGCGGGCAGGACCGATGAACACTGAAGCTTTCTTT. The encoded protein is CASSEARAGPMNTEAFF.